This T cell receptor (beta chain) stems from a study of blood T cells in healthy people across ages. CDR1 and CDR2 from the germline V gene are DFQATT and SNEGSKA (reference sequence). V was clipped by 2 bases and J by 0 bases, with 11 bases between them. The CDR3 sequence is 15 residues long. Many counts were recorded for this clonotype. What it binds is unknown. Overall study findings and caveats: Naive and antigen-experienced cells were not separated, limiting conclusive comparison.

The second PCR ran about 6 to 12 cycles with a sample-barcoded 5' primer and J-beta primers. MiXCR, applied by TCRdb to the 5' RACE reads, yields one record per CDR3 protein. The data contain more than 1,000,000 distinct CDR3 sequences, roughly 24% of them seen just once; the ten biggest clones take up approximately 0.75%. The sample also formed part of further work on T cells of mothers and their children.

This TCR came from a girl aged 2 to 9 in good health. The chain employs TRBV20-1 and TRBJ2-1, with no clear D. Input material: blood. CDR3 sequence: CSARRISSSYNEQFF. CDR3 coding DNA: TGCAGTGCTAGAAGGATCTCCAGCTCCTACAATGAGCAGTTCTTC.